This passage covers 10 T cell receptor beta chains from one sample sequenced in a study of T cells in Graves' hyperthyroidism and ophthalmopathy. It was RNA transcripts that yielded the amplified TCR beta CDR3 regions. HTBI primers were employed in a first-round RT-PCR of the TCR CDR3. One entry per CDR3 protein, called by TCRdb with MiXCR from the multiplex PCR reads. Of hundreds of thousands of distinct CDR3 sequences listed, over 12% are singletons. The sample was blood. These TCRs come from a man between 18 and 35 years old with Graves' ophthalmopathy.

This clonotype was counted at least ten times. The rearrangement uses TRBV20-1 and TRBJ1-3; the D is unclear. The CDR3 covers 12 residues. Looked up from germline, CDR1 is DFQATT and CDR2 is SNEGSKA (reference sequence). V lost 1 base and J lost 2, with 3 bases in between. The CDR3 region is CSARGTGNTIYF. The CDR3 DNA sequence: TGCAGTGCTAGAGGGACTGGAAACACCATATATTTT.

This clonotype occurred many times. The chain has TRBV6-1 and TRBJ2-3, with D possibly matching TRBD2 (6 bases). The CDR3 extends over 13 amino acids. The V end was cut by 6 bases, the J end by 1 base, with 8 bases between. Looked up from germline, CDR1 is MNHNS and CDR2 is SASEGT. CDR3 nucleotide sequence: TGTGCCAGCAGGGGGGAGGGCACAGATACGCAGTATTTT. The encoded protein is CASRGEGTDTQYF.

This clonotype was found a few times. The chain joins TRBV6-1 to TRBJ2-3; the match to TRBD1 covers 7 bases. The V gene end was trimmed by 1 base and the J gene end by 4 bases; junction bases not matched to a gene: 5. In germline, CDR1 is MNHNS, CDR2 SASEGT. There are 15 residues in the CDR3. The CDR3 bases are TGTGCCAGCAGTGAAGATCTGACAGGGCCAGATACGCAGTATTTT. This codes for CASSEDLTGPDTQYF.

This clonotype was picked up one time. This chain links TRBV11-2 with TRBJ2-2, with 7 bases lining up with TRBD2. Trimming took 0 bases from V and 1 from J; bases not matched to a gene: 2. The length of the CDR3 is 16 residues. CDR1 is SGHAT, CDR2 FQNNGV, per germline. In DNA, the CDR3 is TGTGCCAGCAGCTTAGACCCTAGCGGGAACACCGGGGAGCTGTTTTTT. Amino acids: CASSLDPSGNTGELFF.

This clonotype was recorded a few times. This rearrangement joins TRBV7-3 to TRBJ1-2; weak D call: TRBD1 (6 bases). The CDR3 contains 13 residues. V was clipped by 3 bases and J by 6 bases, with 11 bases between them. CDR1 is SGHTA, CDR2 FQGTGA, per germline. CDR3 region: CASSFETGNGYTF. The CDR3, as DNA: TGTGCCAGCAGCTTTGAAACAGGGAATGGCTACACCTTC.

In its sample, this clonotype was seen many times. Mismatch with germline at one junction end may stem from a read error. The chain carries TRBV27 and TRBJ2-5; TRBD1 matches at 12 bases. The CDR3 length is 14 residues. Germline values: CDR1 MNHEY, CDR2 SMNVEV (reference sequence). CDR3 loop: CASSKQGGDRGLNF. The CDR3 DNA reads TGTGCCAGCAGTAAACAAGGTGGGGACAGGGGGCTAAACTTC.

This clonotype appeared a few times. The chain combines TRBV18 with TRBJ2-7; 10 bases agree with TRBD1. The CDR3 length is 16 residues. From germline, CDR1 is KGHSH and CDR2 LQKENI. Trimming at V came to 2 bases and at J to 7 bases, leaving 11 bases not matched to a gene. This chain's CDR3 is CASSPSMGTGVEEQYF. The CDR3 region has the DNA TGTGCCAGCTCACCAAGTATGGGGACAGGGGTGGAAGAGCAGTACTTC.

This clonotype has a count of ten or more. This chain uses TRBV6-1 with TRBJ2-3; D uncertain. V lost 5 bases, J lost 0 bases, and 9 bases lay in between. This CDR3 region has 14 residues. Germline V lookup: CDR1 MNHNS, CDR2 SASEGT. CDR3 sequence reads: CASSYGRSTDTQYF. The CDR3 DNA is TGTGCCAGCAGTTACGGACGTAGCACAGATACGCAGTATTTT.

The sample holds many counts of this clonotype. This rearrangement joins TRBV27 to TRBJ2-1, with D tentatively TRBD1 (5 bases). The CDR3 has 13 amino acids. V shed 2 bases and J shed 4 bases, with 6 bases lying between them. Germline V gives CDR1 MNHEY, CDR2 SMNVEV (reference sequence). In DNA form, the CDR3 reads TGTGCCAGCAGTTTACGACAGTACAATGAGCAGTTCTTC. Translating it yields CASSLRQYNEQFF.

The chain combines TRBV7-9 with TRBJ2-7, with D possibly being TRBD1 (6 bases). The CDR3 loop spans 16 amino acids. Germline CDR1 reads SEHNR; CDR2 reads FQNEAQ (reference sequence). The V and J ends lost 5 bases and 4 bases respectively, with 21 bases between them. In DNA form, the CDR3 reads TGTGCCAGCAGCCTAGAGATGGGGGACACGTTGTACGAGCAGTACTTC. It translates to CASSLEMGDTLYEQYF.